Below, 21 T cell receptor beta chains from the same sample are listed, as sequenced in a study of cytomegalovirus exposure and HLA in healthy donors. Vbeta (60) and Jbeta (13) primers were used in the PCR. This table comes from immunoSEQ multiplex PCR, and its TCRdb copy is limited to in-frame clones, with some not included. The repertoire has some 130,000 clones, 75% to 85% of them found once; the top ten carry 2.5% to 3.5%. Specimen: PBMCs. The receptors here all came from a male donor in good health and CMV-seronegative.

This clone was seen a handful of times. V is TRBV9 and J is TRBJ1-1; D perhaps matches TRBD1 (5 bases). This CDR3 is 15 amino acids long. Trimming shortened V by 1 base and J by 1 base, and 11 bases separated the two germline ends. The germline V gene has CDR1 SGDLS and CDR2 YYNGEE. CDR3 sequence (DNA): TGTGCCAGCAGCGTATCCGACAGAAGGAACACTGAAGCTTTCTTT. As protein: CASSVSDRRNTEAFF.

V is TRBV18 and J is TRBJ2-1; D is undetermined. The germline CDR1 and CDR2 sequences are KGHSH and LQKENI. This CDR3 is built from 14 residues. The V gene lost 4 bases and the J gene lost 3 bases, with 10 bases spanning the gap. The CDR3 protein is CASSQPPNYNEQFF. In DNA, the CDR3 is TGTGCCAGCTCACAGCCGCCTAACTACAATGAGCAGTTCTTC. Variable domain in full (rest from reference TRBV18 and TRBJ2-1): NAGVMQNPRHLVRRRGQEARLRCSPMKGHSHVYWYRQLPEEGLKFMVYLQKENIIDESGMPKERFSAEFPKEGPSILRIQQVVRGDSAAYFCASSQPPNYNEQFFGPGTRLTVL.

CDR3 sequence reads: CASSLAVLGGQGPLAKNIQYF. In DNA, the CDR3 is TGTGCCAGCAGCTTAGCTGTTTTGGGGGGACAGGGGCCATTAGCCAAAAACATTCAGTACTTC. The chain carries TRBV7-8 and TRBJ2-4; 10 bases are a match to TRBD1. V lost 0 bases to trimming and J lost 0 bases; unmatched junction nucleotides: 14. CDR1 is SGHVS and CDR2 is FQNEAQ in the germline V gene. The CDR3 contains 21 residues.

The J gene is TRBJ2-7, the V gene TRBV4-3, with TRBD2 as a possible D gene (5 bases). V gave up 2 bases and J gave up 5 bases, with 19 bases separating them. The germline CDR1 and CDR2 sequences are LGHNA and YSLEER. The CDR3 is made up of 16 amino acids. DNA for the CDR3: TGCGCCAGCAGCCAATCCCCGGGATCTTACCCCCACGAGCAGTACTTC. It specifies CASSQSPGSYPHEQYF.

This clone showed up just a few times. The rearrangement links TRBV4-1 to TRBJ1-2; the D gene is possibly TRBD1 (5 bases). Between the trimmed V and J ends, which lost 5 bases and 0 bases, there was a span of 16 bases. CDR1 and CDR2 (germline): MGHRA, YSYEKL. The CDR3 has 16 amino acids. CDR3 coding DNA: TGCGCCAGCAGCTCCCCGGGCACAGGTACTAACTATGGCTACACCTTC. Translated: CASSSPGTGTNYGYTF.

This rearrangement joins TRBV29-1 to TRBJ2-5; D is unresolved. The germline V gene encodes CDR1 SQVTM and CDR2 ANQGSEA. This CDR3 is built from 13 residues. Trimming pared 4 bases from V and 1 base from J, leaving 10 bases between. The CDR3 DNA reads TGCAGCGTTGTGAGGTATGGCCAAGAGACCCAGTACTTC. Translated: CSVVRYGQETQYF.

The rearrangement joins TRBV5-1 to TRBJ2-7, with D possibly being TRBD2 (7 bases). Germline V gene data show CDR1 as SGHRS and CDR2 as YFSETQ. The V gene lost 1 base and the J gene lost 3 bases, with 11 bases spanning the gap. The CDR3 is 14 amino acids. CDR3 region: CASSLRGGNYEQYF. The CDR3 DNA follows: TGCGCCAGCAGCTTGCGCGGGGGCAACTACGAGCAGTACTTC.

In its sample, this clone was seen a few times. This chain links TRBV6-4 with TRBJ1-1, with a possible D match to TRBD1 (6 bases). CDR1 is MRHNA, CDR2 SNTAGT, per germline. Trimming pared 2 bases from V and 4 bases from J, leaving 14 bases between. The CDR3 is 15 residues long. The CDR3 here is CASSDRAGEGTEAFF. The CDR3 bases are TGTGCCAGCAGTGACCGCGCAGGGGAGGGCACTGAAGCTTTCTTT.

CDR3 sequence reads: CATSGDRGWDSPLHF. In nucleotides, the CDR3 is TGTGCCACCAGCGGCGACAGGGGATGGGATTCACCCCTCCACTTT. V usage is TRBV15 and J usage is TRBJ1-6, with 8 bases identical to TRBD1. With 5 bases clipped from V and 8 bases from J, the junction kept 8 bases outside the gene matches. The CDR3 contains 15 residues. Germline loops: CDR1 LNHNV, CDR2 YYDKDF (reference sequence). Together with reference TRBV15 and TRBJ1-6, the CDR3 gives the full variable domain: DAMVIQNPRYQVTQFGKPVTLSCSQTLNHNVMYWYQQKSSQAPKLLFHYYDKDFNNEADTPDNFQSRRPNTSFCFLDIRSPGLGDTAMYLCATSGDRGWDSPLHFGNGTRLTVT.

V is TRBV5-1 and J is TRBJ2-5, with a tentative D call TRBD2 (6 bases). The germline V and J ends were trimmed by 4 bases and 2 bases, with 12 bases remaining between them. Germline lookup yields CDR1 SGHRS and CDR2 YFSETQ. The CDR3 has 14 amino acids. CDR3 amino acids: CASSMWGGQETQYF. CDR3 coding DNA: TGCGCCAGCAGCATGTGGGGAGGACAAGAGACCCAGTACTTC.

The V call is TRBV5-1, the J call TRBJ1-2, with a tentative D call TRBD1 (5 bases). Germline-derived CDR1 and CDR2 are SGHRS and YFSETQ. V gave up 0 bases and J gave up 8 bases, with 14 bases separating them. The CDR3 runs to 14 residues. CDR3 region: CASSLDQGPFGYTF. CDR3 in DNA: TGCGCCAGCAGCTTGGACCAGGGTCCCTTCGGCTACACCTTC.

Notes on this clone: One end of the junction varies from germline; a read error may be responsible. The CDR3 reads CSSSLVGGYETEAFF. CDR3 coding DNA: TGTTCCAGCAGCTTAGTAGGAGGATATGAGACTGAAGCTTTCTTT. V gene TRBV7-9 combines with J gene TRBJ1-1; D is undetermined. Germline V CDR1 and CDR2: SEHNR, FQNEAQ (reference sequence). The CDR3 sequence is 15 residues long.

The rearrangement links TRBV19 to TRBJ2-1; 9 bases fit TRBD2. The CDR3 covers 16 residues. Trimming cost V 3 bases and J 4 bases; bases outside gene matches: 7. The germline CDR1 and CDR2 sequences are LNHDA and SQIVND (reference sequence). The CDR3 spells CASSIVGTSRYNEQFF. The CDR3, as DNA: TGTGCCAGTAGTATCGTCGGGACTAGCAGATACAATGAGCAGTTCTTC.

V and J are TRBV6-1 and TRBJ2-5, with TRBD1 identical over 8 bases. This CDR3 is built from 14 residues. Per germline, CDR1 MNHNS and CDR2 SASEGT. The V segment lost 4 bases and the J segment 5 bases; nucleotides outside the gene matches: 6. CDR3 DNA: TGTGCCAGCAGTGCCTACAGGGGGAGCGAGACCCAGTACTTC. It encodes CASSAYRGSETQYF.

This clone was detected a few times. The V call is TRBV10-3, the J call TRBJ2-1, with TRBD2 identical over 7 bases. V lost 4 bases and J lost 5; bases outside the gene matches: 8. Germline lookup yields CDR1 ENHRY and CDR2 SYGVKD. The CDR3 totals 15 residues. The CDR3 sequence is CAISVGGSPNNEQFF. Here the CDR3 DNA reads TGTGCCATCAGTGTTGGCGGGAGCCCCAACAATGAGCAGTTCTTC.

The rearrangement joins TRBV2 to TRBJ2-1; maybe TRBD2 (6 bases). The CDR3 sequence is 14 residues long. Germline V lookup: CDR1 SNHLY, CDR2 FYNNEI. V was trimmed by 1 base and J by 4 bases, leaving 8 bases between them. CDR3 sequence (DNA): TGTGCCAGCAGTGAAGTAGGAGGGTACAATGAGCAGTTCTTC. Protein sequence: CASSEVGGYNEQFF.

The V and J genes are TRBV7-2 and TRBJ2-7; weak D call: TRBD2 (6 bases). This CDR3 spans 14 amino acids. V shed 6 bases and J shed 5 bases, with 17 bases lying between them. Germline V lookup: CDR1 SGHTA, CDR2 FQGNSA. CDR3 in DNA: TGTGCCAGCAGGCTTGGGGGTGGGGGGAACGAGCAGTACTTC. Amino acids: CASRLGGGGNEQYF.

The CDR3 DNA is TGTGCCAGCAGCCCAGGGCTTGGTGTAGGCACTGAAGCTTTCTTT. Residues: CASSPGLGVGTEAFF. The chain carries TRBV5-4 and TRBJ1-1; D may be TRBD1 (5 bases). V lost 4 bases to trimming and J lost 4 bases, with 17 bases between them. This CDR3 is built from 15 residues. Germline-derived CDR1 and CDR2 are SGHNT and YYREEE (reference sequence). The full variable domain, rest sourced from reference TRBV5-4 and TRBJ1-1, is ETGVTQSPTHLIKTRGQQVTLRCSSQSGHNTVSWYQQALGQGPQFIFQYYREEENGRGNFPPRFSGLQFPNYSSELNVNALELDDSALYLCASSPGLGVGTEAFFGQGTRLTVV.

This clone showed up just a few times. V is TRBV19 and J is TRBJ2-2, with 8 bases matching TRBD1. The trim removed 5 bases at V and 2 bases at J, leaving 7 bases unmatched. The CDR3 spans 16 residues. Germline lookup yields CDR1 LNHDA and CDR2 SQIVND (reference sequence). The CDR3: CASSAWTGSNTGELFF. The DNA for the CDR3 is TGTGCCAGTAGTGCATGGACAGGGTCCAACACCGGGGAGCTGTTTTTT.

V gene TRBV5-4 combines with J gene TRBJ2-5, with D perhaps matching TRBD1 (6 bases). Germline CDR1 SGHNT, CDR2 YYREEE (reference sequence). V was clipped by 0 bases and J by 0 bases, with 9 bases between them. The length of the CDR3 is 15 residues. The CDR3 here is CASSLVGQNQETQYF. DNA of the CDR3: TGTGCCAGCAGCTTGGTGGGACAAAACCAAGAGACCCAGTACTTC.

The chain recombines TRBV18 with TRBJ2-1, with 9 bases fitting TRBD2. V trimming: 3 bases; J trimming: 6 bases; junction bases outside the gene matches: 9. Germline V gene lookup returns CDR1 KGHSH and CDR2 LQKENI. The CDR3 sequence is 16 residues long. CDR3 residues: CASSPIAGVLGNEQFF. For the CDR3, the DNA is TGTGCCAGCTCACCGATAGCGGGAGTGTTAGGCAATGAGCAGTTCTTC.